Below, 7 T cell receptor beta chains from the same sample are listed, as sequenced in a study of T cells in localized non-small cell lung cancer. Some clones are missing from TCRdb's copy, which holds only in-frame ones; the method was immunoSEQ multiplex PCR. This table holds about 39,000 clones, roughly 77% found once. The specimen comprised PBMCs, sampled before any cancer treatment. The source is a woman aged 40-69 years with stage II squamous cell lung carcinoma.

The chain uses TRBV11-2 and TRBJ2-7; 8 bases agree with TRBD1. Trimming at V came to 5 bases and at J to 3 bases, leaving 9 bases not matched to a gene. The germline CDR1 and CDR2 sequences are SGHAT and FQNNGV. The CDR3 loop spans 15 amino acids. The CDR3 spells CASSPGTGPYYEQYV. For the CDR3, the DNA is TGTGCCAGCAGCCCCGGGACAGGACCATACTACGAGCAGTACGTC.

This chain joins TRBV28 and TRBJ2-3; D remains unclear. Germline-derived CDR1 and CDR2 are MDHEN and SYDVKM. The CDR3 totals 12 residues. Trimming stripped 3 bases from V and 4 bases from J, with 5 bases between. Written as DNA, the CDR3 is TGTGCCAGCAGTTTGACGGCAGATACGCAGTATTTT. Amino acid sequence: CASSLTADTQYF. Full variable domain (remainder filled in from reference TRBV28 and TRBJ2-3): DVKVTQSSRYLVKRTGEKVFLECVQDMDHENMFWYRQDPGLGLRLIYFSYDVKMKEKGDIPEGYSVSREKKERFSLILESASTNQTSMYLCASSLTADTQYFGPGTRLTVL.

The V call is TRBV29-1, the J call TRBJ2-2, with D perhaps TRBD1 (5 bases). Trimming took off 2 bases at V and 6 bases at J, with 10 bases between the two ends. The CDR3 covers 13 residues. Germline CDR1 SQVTM, CDR2 ANQGSEA. In nucleotides, the CDR3 is TGCAGCGTTGAACGCCAGGGCTCCGGGGAGCTGTTTTTT. Its translation is CSVERQGSGELFF.

This clone was detected once. This chain joins TRBV5-6 and TRBJ1-3; TRBD1 aligns across 7 bases. The CDR3 runs to 17 residues. Losses at the gene ends were 0 bases for V and 0 bases for J; bases not matched to a gene: 6. Germline loops: CDR1 SGHDT, CDR2 YYEEEE. The CDR3 region is CASSLVTGVLSGNTIYF. CDR3 nucleotides: TGTGCCAGCAGCTTGGTAACAGGGGTTCTCTCTGGAAACACCATATATTTT. The full variable domain, rest sourced from reference TRBV5-6 and TRBJ1-3, is DAGVTQSPTHLIKTRGQQVTLRCSPKSGHDTVSWYQQALGQGPQFIFQYYEEEERQRGNFPDRFSGHQFPNYSSELNVNALLLGDSALYLCASSLVTGVLSGNTIYFGEGSWLTVV.

J is TRBJ2-7 and V is TRBV5-5, with 10 bases identical to TRBD2. V dropped 6 bases and J dropped 0; count of bases not matched to a gene: 6. Germline V lookup: CDR1 SGHKS, CDR2 YYEKEE (reference sequence). The CDR3 totals 15 residues. DNA for the CDR3: TGTGCCAGCAACACAGGGACTAGCGACTCCTACGAGCAGTACTTC. It yields the protein CASNTGTSDSYEQYF. Variable domain in full (rest from reference TRBV5-5 and TRBJ2-7): DAGVTQSPTHLIKTRGQQVTLRCSPISGHKSVSWYQQVLGQGPQFIFQYYEKEERGRGNFPDRFSARQFPNYSSELNVNALLLGDSALYLCASNTGTSDSYEQYFGPGTRLTVT.

The rearrangement uses TRBV18 and TRBJ2-6, with 9 bases matching TRBD1. Germline trimming cut 0 bases from V and 0 bases from J; bases unmatched to any gene: 3. Germline values: CDR1 KGHSH, CDR2 LQKENI. The CDR3 contains 18 residues. DNA of the CDR3: TGTGCCAGCTCACCACCGGGACAGGGATACTCTGGGGCCAACGTCCTGACTTTC. The encoded protein is CASSPPGQGYSGANVLTF. The entire variable domain, with the rest obtained from reference TRBV18 and TRBJ2-6, is as follows: NAGVMQNPRHLVRRRGQEARLRCSPMKGHSHVYWYRQLPEEGLKFMVYLQKENIIDESGMPKERFSAEFPKEGPSILRIQQVVRGDSAAYFCASSPPGQGYSGANVLTFGAGSRLTVL.

The V gene is TRBV14, the J gene TRBJ1-1, with 7 bases that match TRBD1. From germline, CDR1 is SGHDN and CDR2 FVKESK. Unmatched junction bases numbered 9, after V lost 4 bases and J lost 4 bases. CDR3 length equals 15 residues. This CDR3 reads CASSLRQGEVTEAFF. CDR3 coding DNA: TGTGCCAGCAGCCTCCGACAGGGTGAGGTCACTGAAGCTTTCTTT.